The sequence of this T cell receptor beta chain was determined in a study of blood T cell repertoires in COVID-19 (TCRdb year 2020). Study-level background: Samples from collaborators originated in the United States, Italy and Spain and spanned both the acute and convalescent phases of COVID-19. The material from the prospective study consisted of cDNA or gDNA derived from T cells, B-cell-depleted T cells, or PBMCs. Subjects who had been exposed to COVID-19, were actively infected with it, or had recovered from it provided the deeply sampled blood TCRbeta repertoires that made up the dataset. The repertoires were made available in a free public database intended to serve as a resource for research on the immune response to SARS-CoV-2. The samples were drawn from two sources: the first 160 participants of the ongoing ImmuneRACE study, and 1,200 or so subjects contributed by 6 global collaborators. The sample metadata nearly always contained a de-identified subject ID, COVID-19 status, age in years and sex. Where available, HLA class I and class II types were taken from metadata supplied by the sample provider and were not determined by assay-based typing. Summary of the overall study and its limitations: The quantity of clinical and demographic metadata differed by source and by participant and was supplied without curation.

TCRbeta CDR3 regions were amplified from genomic DNA using the immunoSEQ Assay, a bias-controlled multiplex PCR. The original pipeline was this. The number of nucleated cells in each sample was estimated from the amplification of reference gene primers within the assay. Sequence reads were collapsed and filtered to measure the absolute abundance of every unique TCRbeta CDR3 rearrangement. For each sample, productive Simpson clonality was calculated by taking the square root of Simpson's diversity index across productive rearrangements. TCRdb retrieved this table from immuneACCESS and kept in-frame rearrangements only. Not all clones are present; in checked studies, unresolved V genes account for under half, and no reason is known for the remainder. The DNA gave D and trimming, while V, J and clone size come from that table. A total of about 58,000 clones appear in this sample, under 80% of them only once. About 5.3% of the sample belongs to the ten largest clones.

Each collaborating institution followed its own protocols to collect whole blood in K2EDTA tubes. Collaborator samples were shipped for TCRbeta analysis as frozen whole blood, isolated PBMCs, or DNA extracted from either sample type. On this clone itself: The specificity of this receptor is unknown. Qualities for individual bases were not recorded, and no much larger clone is one base off.

Trimming takes 6 bases off V and 4 bases off J; junction bases not matched to a gene: 1. From a lookup of the germline V gene, CDR1 and CDR2 are MGHDK and SYGVNS. CDR3 length: 13 amino acids, cysteine to phenylalanine. Just CDR3 DNA is preserved here, 39 bases in frame from base 1. The V gene is TRBV25-1 and the J gene is TRBJ2-5; 11 bases in the junction line up with TRBD1. The sequence was collected from a human donor in a cohort sampled during active COVID-19. Sequenced sample: peripheral blood. The CDR3 here reads CASRGTGGETQYF. The DNA sequence follows: TGTGCCAGCAGGGGGACAGGGGGAGAGACCCAGTACTTC.